This T cell receptor beta chain was profiled in a study of blood T cell repertoires in COVID-19 (dated by TCRdb to about 2020). Notes on the research overall: Samples from collaborators originated in the United States, Italy and Spain and spanned both the acute and convalescent phases of COVID-19. The material from the prospective study consisted of cDNA or gDNA derived from T cells, B-cell-depleted T cells, or PBMCs. Subjects who had been exposed to COVID-19, were actively infected with it, or had recovered from it provided the deeply sampled blood TCRbeta repertoires that made up the dataset. The repertoires were released in a freely available public database meant as a resource for research on the immune response to SARS-CoV-2. Samples came from the ongoing ImmuneRACE study (first 160 participants) plus 1,254 subjects from 6 global collaborators. Sample metadata almost always included a de-identified subject ID, COVID-19 status, age in years and sex. HLA class I and class II types, where available, came from metadata supplied by the sample provider rather than from assay-based typing. Broader findings and caveats from the paper: How much clinical and demographic metadata was included differed by source and by participant, and the metadata was provided uncurated.

With respect to this clone: Its antigen specificity is not known. Within one base of it there is no much larger clone, and no base qualities were kept.

In the prospective study, participants were about 18 to 90 years old, resided in approximately 22 geographic areas of the United States, and were enrolled through a virtual design. Cohort assignment in the prospective study relied on participant-reported clinical history from a screening survey and a study questionnaire. Recovered participants in ImmuneRACE Cohort 3 were defined by two consecutive negative NP/OP PCR tests, clearance by a healthcare professional, or resolution of symptoms. Each participant in the prospective study had whole blood, serum and a nasopharyngeal or oropharyngeal swab collected by mobile phlebotomists. Participants in the prospective study had the option to provide additional blood draws and questionnaires over an approximately 2-month period. Prospective study blood samples were shipped either frozen or at room temperature before DNA extraction. The CDR3 starts with the cysteine, ends with the phenylalanine, and has 16 residues. Left in the record is the CDR3 DNA by itself, 48 bases read in frame from the first base. CDR1 and CDR2 were assigned from the germline V gene (reference sequence) as LNHDA and SQIVND. V is clipped by 3 bases and J by 7 bases, and the sequence between their germline boundaries is 16 bases long.

TCRbeta CDR3 regions were amplified from genomic DNA using the immunoSEQ Assay, a bias-controlled multiplex PCR. As for the authors' bioinformatics: The number of nucleated cells in each sample was estimated from the amplification of reference gene primers within the assay. To quantify the absolute abundance of each unique TCRbeta CDR3 rearrangement, sequence reads were collapsed and filtered. For each sample, productive Simpson clonality was calculated by taking the square root of Simpson's diversity index across productive rearrangements. TCRdb retrieved this table from immuneACCESS and kept in-frame rearrangements only. Not all clones are present; in checked studies, unresolved V genes account for under half, and no reason is known for the remainder. V, J and clone size were drawn from that table, and D and trimming were deduced from the DNA. The sample table shows roughly 250,000 clones, and approximately 85% are seen once. Roughly 4% of the sample goes to the ten largest clones.

Recombination joined TRBV19 with TRBJ1-6; no D gene call is confident. This clonotype was obtained from a woman in her 30s who had recovered from COVID-19. The sequencing sample was made of PBMCs or T cells enriched from blood (not recorded which). The CDR3 reads CASSIFLGRQNSPLHF. The DNA reads as follows: TGTGCCAGTAGTATCTTCTTGGGCAGGCAGAATTCACCCCTCCACTTT. The variable domain in full, with residues beyond the CDR3 obtained from the reference TRBV19 and TRBJ1-6 genes, is DGGITQSPKYLFRKEGQNVTLSCEQNLNHDAMYWYRQDPGQGLRLIYYSQIVNDFQKGDIAEGYSVSREKKESFPLTVTSAQKNPTAFYLCASSIFLGRQNSPLHFGNGTRLTVT.